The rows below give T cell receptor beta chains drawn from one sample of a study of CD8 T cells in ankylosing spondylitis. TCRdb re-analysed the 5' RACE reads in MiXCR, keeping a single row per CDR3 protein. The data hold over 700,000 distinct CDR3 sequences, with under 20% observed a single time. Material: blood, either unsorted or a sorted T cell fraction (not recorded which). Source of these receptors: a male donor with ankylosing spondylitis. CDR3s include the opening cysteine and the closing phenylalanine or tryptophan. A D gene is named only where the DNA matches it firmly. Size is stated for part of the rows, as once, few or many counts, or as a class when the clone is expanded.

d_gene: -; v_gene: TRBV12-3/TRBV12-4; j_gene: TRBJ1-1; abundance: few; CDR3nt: TGTGCCAGCAGTTTCATTGGCCCCGGAGGTCCTGAAGCTTTCTTT; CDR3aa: CASSFIGPGGPEAFF
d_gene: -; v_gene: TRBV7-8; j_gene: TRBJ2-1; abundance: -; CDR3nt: TGTGCCAGCAGCCGTAGAGCGGAAAGGGTTGTCAATGAGCAGTTCTTC; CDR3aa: CASSRRAERVVNEQFF
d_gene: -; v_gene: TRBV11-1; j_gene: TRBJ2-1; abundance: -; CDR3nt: TGTGCCAGCAGCTTAGGCGGCTCGAATGAGCAGTTCTTC; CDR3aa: CASSLGGSNEQFF
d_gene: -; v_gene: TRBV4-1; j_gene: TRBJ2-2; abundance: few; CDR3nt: TGCGCCAGCAGCCAAGTTCTCACCGGGGAGCTGTTTTTT; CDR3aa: CASSQVLTGELFF
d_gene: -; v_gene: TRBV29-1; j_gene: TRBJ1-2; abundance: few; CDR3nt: TGCAGCGTTGGACTAGGTGGGAGTGGGGGCTACACCTTC; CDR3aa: CSVGLGGSGGYTF
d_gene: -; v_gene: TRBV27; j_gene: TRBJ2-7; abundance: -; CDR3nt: TGTGCCAGCAGTTTGGCGGGATCTACCTACGAGCAGTACTTC; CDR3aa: CASSLAGSTYEQYF
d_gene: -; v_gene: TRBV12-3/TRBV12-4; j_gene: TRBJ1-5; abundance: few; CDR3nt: TGTGCCAGCAGTCCAAGAGGAGAAGGGGATCAGCCCCAGCATTTT; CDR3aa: CASSPRGEGDQPQHF
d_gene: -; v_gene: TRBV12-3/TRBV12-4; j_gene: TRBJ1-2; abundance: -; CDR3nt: TGTGCCAGCAGTTTTGGGTCTGGCTACACCTTC; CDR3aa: CASSFGSGYTF
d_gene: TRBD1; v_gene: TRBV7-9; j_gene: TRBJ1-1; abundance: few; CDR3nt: TGTGCCAGCAGCTTAAACAGGGGGCTGGACACTGAAGCTTTCTTT; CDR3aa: CASSLNRGLDTEAFF
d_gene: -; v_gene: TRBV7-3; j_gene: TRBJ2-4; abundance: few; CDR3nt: TGTGCCAGCAGCTTATCCAGCAAAAACATTCAGTACTTC; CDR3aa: CASSLSSKNIQYF
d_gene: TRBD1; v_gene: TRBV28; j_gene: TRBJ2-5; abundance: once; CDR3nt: TGTGCCAGCAGTAGACAGGGTAGGAAGACCCAGTACTTC; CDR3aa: CASSRQGRKTQYF
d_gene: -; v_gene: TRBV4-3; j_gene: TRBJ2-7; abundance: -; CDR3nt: TGCGCCAGCAGCCAGGCGCGGGAAGCGGTGGACTACGAGCAGTACTTC; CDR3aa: CASSQAREAVDYEQYF
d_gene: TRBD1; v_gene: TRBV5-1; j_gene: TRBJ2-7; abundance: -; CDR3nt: TGCGCCAGCAGTAAACCTCCGGGACAGGAGCAGTACTTC; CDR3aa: CASSKPPGQEQYF
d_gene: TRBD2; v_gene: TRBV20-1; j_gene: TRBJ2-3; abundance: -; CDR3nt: TGCAGTGCGCGACTAGCGGAACGCACAGATACGCAGTATTTT; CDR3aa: CSARLAERTDTQYF
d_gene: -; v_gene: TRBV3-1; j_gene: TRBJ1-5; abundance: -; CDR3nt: TGTGCCAGCAGCCAAGGACAGAAAGGTCAGCCCCAGCATTTT; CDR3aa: CASSQGQKGQPQHF
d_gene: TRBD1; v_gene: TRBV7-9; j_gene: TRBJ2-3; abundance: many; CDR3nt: TGTGCCAGCAGCTTATCGAGGGGGCAGGGCACAGATACGCAGTATTTT; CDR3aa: CASSLSRGQGTDTQYF
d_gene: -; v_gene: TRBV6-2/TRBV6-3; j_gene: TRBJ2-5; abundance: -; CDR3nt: TGTGCCAGCAGTCTCTTGAAGCTTGGGACAACTTATTCGACCCAGTACTTC; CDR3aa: CASSLLKLGTTYSTQYF
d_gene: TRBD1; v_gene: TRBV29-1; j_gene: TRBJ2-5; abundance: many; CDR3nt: TGCAGCGTTGCAATGGGACAGGGAGAGACCCAGTACTTC; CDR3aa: CSVAMGQGETQYF
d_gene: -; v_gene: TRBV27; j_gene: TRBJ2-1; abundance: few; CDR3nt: TGTGCCAGCAGTTTAAGCCAAGCGGGCCACAATGAGCAGTTCTTC; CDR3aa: CASSLSQAGHNEQFF
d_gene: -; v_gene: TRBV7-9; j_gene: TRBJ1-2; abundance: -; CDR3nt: TGTGCCAGCAGCTTAAGTATCGGGGGCCCGGCTAACTATGGCTACACCTTC; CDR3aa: CASSLSIGGPANYGYTF
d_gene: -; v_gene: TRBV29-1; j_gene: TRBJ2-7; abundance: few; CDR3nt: TGCAGCGTTGAAGATTTGGAGGTTTGGGAGCAGTACTTC; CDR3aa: CSVEDLEVWEQYF
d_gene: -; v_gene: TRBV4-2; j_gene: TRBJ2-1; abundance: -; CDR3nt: TGTGCCAGCAGCCAAGCGAAGCCCGGCTCCTACAATGAGCAGTTCTTC; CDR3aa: CASSQAKPGSYNEQFF
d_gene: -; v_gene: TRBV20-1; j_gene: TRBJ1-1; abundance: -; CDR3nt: TGCAGTGCTACCCAGGCGAACACTGAAGCTTTCTTT; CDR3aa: CSATQANTEAFF
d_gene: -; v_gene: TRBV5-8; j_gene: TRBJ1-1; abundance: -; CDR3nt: TGTGCCAGCAGCGGATATGGGGGATCGGACACTGAAGCTTTCTTT; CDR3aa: CASSGYGGSDTEAFF
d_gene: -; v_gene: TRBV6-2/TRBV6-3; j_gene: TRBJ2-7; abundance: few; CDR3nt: TGTGCCAGCAGTTACTCGATAGGGCCTCAGAACGAGCAGTACTTC; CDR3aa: CASSYSIGPQNEQYF
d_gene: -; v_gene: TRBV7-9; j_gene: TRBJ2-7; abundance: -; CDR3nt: TGTGCCAGCAGCTCCAGGGACTGGGACGAGCAGTACTTC; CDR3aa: CASSSRDWDEQYF
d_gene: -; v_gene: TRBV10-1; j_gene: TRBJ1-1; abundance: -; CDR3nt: TGCGCCAGCAGTGGTCAAGCGTCGAACACTGAAGCTTTCTTT; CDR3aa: CASSGQASNTEAFF
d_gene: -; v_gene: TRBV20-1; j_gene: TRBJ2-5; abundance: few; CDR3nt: TGCAGTGCTAGAAAGGGGGAGACCCAGTACTTC; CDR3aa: CSARKGETQYF
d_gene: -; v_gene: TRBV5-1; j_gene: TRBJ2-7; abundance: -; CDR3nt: TGCGCCAGCAGGTTGCTTGAGGGGGGATCCTACGAGCAGTACTTC; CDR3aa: CASRLLEGGSYEQYF
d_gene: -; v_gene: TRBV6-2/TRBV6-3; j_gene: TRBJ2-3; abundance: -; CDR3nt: TGTGCCAGCAGTAATAGCGGAGGGCCCCCAGATACGCAGTATTTT; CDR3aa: CASSNSGGPPDTQYF
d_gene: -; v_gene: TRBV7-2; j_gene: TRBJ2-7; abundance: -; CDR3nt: TGTGCCAGCAGCTTAGGAGTGGGCAACTCCTACGAGCAGTACTTC; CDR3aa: CASSLGVGNSYEQYF
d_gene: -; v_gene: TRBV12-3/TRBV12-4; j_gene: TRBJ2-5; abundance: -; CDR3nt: TGTGCCAGCAGCGGACAGTCTTCGTACCAAGAGACCCAGTACTTC; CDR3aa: CASSGQSSYQETQYF
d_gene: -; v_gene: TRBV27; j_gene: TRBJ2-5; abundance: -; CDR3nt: TGTGCCAGCAGTAGCCGGGGTTGGAAAGAGACCCAGTACTTC; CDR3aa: CASSSRGWKETQYF
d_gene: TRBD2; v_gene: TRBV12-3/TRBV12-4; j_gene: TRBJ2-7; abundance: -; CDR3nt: TGTGCCTGCAGTTTCGATATCGCCGGGACTAGCCGGAGCTCCTACGAGCAGTACTTC; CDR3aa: CACSFDIAGTSRSSYEQYF
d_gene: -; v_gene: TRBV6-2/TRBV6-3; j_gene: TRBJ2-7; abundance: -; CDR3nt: TGTGCCAGCAGTTACTCCGCTAGCTCGAGCTCCTACGAGCAGTACTTC; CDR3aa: CASSYSASSSSYEQYF
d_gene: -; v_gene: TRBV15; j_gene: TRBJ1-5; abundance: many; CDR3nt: TGTGCCACCCGGAACGGGGGTGCGGGCAATCAGCCCCAGCATTTT; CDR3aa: CATRNGGAGNQPQHF
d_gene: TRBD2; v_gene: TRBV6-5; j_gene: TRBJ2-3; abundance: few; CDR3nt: TGTGCCAGCAGTTACTCAGTGATAGCGGGTAGCACAGATACGCAGTATTTT; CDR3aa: CASSYSVIAGSTDTQYF
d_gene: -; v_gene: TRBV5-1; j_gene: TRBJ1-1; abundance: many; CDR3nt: TGCGCCAGCAGCTTGTGGGGGGGCTGGAGCACTGAAGCTTTCTTT; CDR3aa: CASSLWGGWSTEAFF
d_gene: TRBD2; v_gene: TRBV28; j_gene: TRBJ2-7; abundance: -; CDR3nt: TGTGCCAGCAGTTTCCCTAGCGGGTCCTACGAGCAGTACTTC; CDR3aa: CASSFPSGSYEQYF